This T cell receptor beta chain was found in a study of cytomegalovirus exposure and HLA in healthy donors. This clone is a singleton in its sample. Antigen unknown. Study-wide results and limits: A later analysis revealed that TCR association rates differed between HLA loci, peaking at DRB1 and bottoming out at HLA-C. At a 0.05 false discovery rate, a later analysis found some 18,000 TCR beta sequences to be associated with HLA alleles. A prior analysis recorded that most TCR beta V segments were productive about 90% or about 30% of the time.

The PCR employed 60 Vbeta primers together with 13 Jbeta primers. TCRdb keeps only in-frame clones here, not all; method: immunoSEQ multiplex PCR. The profile shows around 160,000 clones, under 85% of them singletons. The CDR3 length is 16 residues. Germline V gives CDR1 LNHNV, CDR2 YYDKDF (reference sequence). Trimming removed 1 base at V and 11 bases at J, with 22 bases between. This clonotype was sampled from a man aged 50 to 60 in good health and CMV-seropositive. What was sequenced was PBMCs. The chain combines TRBV15 with TRBJ2-3; D may be TRBD2 (7 bases). The CDR3 spells CATSRVMGGGRNEQYF. The CDR3 DNA reads as TGTGCCACCAGCAGAGTCATGGGGGGGGGCCGGAATGAGCAGTATTTT. Full variable domain (rest looked up from reference TRBV15 and TRBJ2-3): DAMVIQNPRYQVTQFGKPVTLSCSQTLNHNVMYWYQQKSSQAPKLLFHYYDKDFNNEADTPDNFQSRRPNTSFCFLDIRSPGLGDTAMYLCATSRVMGGGRNEQYFGPGTRLTVL.